The text below deals with one TCR beta chain. This sample was included in a study of identical twins. Germline loops: CDR1 ENHRY, CDR2 SYGVKD. This CDR3 has 15 residues. V shed 4 bases, J shed 6 bases, and the junction held 5 bases outside the gene matches. Unique molecular identifiers were present on cDNA, and template switching added a universal primer site. TCRdb re-called the 5' RACE reads with MiXCR, one entry per CDR3 protein. The sample contains fewer than 550,000 distinct CDR3 sequences, approximately 14% of which appear only once. A further study also used this sample, focusing on yellow fever vaccine responses in identical twins.

This sequence was found in a woman aged 18-35 years in good health. This sequence joins TRBV10-3 and TRBJ1-5; 11 bases map to TRBD1. The sequenced sample consisted of CD4+ T cells sorted from blood. Here the CDR3 DNA reads TGTGCCATCAGTGGGACAGGGGGCTTTAGTCAGCCCCAGCATTTT. Amino acids: CAISGTGGFSQPQHF.